The clone carrying this TCR beta chain has ten or more counts. The target antigen is unknown. iRepertoire HTBI primers and Arm-PCR of CDR3 regions built TCR beta libraries. MiXCR, applied by TCRdb to the multiplex PCR reads, yields one record per CDR3 protein. The sample has hundreds of thousands of distinct CDR3 sequences; roughly 14% are singletons. These data originate in a study of regulatory T cells in long-lasting Graves disease. Broader study findings: Newly diagnosed Graves' patients had higher TCR diversity than persistent ones. New patients shared fewer public clonotypes (approximately 1,000) than persistent patients did (over 2,500).

CDR3 size: 16 residues. Germline V gene lookup returns CDR1 MNHEY and CDR2 SMNVEV (reference sequence). Trimming removed 4 bases at V and 2 bases at J, with 18 bases between. Time point described: newly diagnosed GD, antithyroid drugs for less than 3 months. From PBMCs, RNA was extracted and then used to make the TCR library. American Thyroid Association guidelines defined how Graves' disease was diagnosed. The data were also submitted as part of a second study, on T cells in Graves' hyperthyroidism and ophthalmopathy.

Sequencing used peripheral blood mononuclear cells (PBMCs), obtained at new diagnosis, from a patient treated with antithyroid drugs. The V and J genes are TRBV27 and TRBJ2-7; tentatively, D is TRBD1 (6 bases). The TCR was taken from a man aged 25 to 40 with Graves disease. The CDR3: CASSSPATGTAYEQYF. As DNA, the CDR3 is TGTGCCAGCAGTTCTCCAGCGACAGGCACCGCCTACGAGCAGTACTTC.